A single sample is the source of the 25 T cell receptor beta chains below, sequenced in a study of PD-1 blockade in mismatch repair-deficient tumors. Produced via immunoSEQ multiplex PCR; TCRdb's table is partial and in-frame only. Among about 79,000 clones listed, approximately 80% were seen once. The sample in question was peripheral blood, obtained 44 weeks after starting pembrolizumab. The receptors originated from an adult with mismatch repair-deficient cancer.

The gene calls are TRBV30 and TRBJ1-1; 7 bases align to TRBD1. The CDR3 has 14 amino acids. Unmatched junction bases numbered 9, after V lost 3 bases and J lost 5 bases. CDR1 is GTSNPN and CDR2 is SVGIG in the germline V gene (reference sequence). CDR3 sequence (DNA): TGTGCCTGGAGGAGACAGGGATGGAGTACTGAAGCTTTCTTT. Encoded protein: CAWRRQGWSTEAFF.

This rearrangement joins TRBV6-5 to TRBJ2-3; the match to TRBD2 covers 8 bases. The length of the CDR3 is 14 residues. Germline V gene lookup returns CDR1 MNHEY and CDR2 SVGAGI. Losses at the gene ends were 5 bases for V and 4 bases for J; bases not matched to a gene: 5. CDR3 residues: CASSRGGPPDTQYF. CDR3 DNA: TGTGCCAGCAGTCGGGGGGGCCCCCCAGATACGCAGTATTTT.

This rearrangement joins TRBV28 to TRBJ2-2, with D possibly being TRBD1 or TRBD2 (7 bases each). Germline CDR1 is MDHEN and CDR2 is SYDVKM. This CDR3 region has 15 residues. Trimming left V 5 bases short and J 6 bases short, with 16 bases between. For the CDR3, the DNA is TGTGCCAGCAGTGTACCAGGGGGGGCCGCCGGGGAGCTGTTTTTT. Translation gives CASSVPGGAAGELFF.

The chain couples TRBV7-3 to TRBJ2-5; D may be TRBD1 or TRBD2 (5 bases each). This CDR3 contains 14 residues. Germline assignment: CDR1 SGHTA and CDR2 FQGTGA. The V end was cut by 0 bases, the J end by 5 bases, with 10 bases between. The CDR3 DNA follows: TGTGCCAGCAGCTTAACTGGCGAGGGGGAGACCCAGTACTTC. Its protein is CASSLTGEGETQYF.

The gene calls are TRBV10-3 and TRBJ2-1; D is possibly TRBD2 (5 bases). Germline-derived CDR1 and CDR2 are ENHRY and SYGVKD. With 10 bases removed from V and 0 bases from J, the gap between germline ends came to 16 bases. The CDR3 totals 15 residues. The CDR3 sequence is CATRVEENSYNEQFF. In nucleotides, the CDR3 is TGTGCCACACGGGTGGAGGAAAACTCCTACAATGAGCAGTTCTTC.

The V call is TRBV11-2, the J call TRBJ2-2; tentative D call: TRBD1 (6 bases). The CDR3 covers 17 residues. Germline loops: CDR1 SGHAT, CDR2 FQNNGV. Trimming removed 5 bases from V and 5 bases from J, with 21 bases in between. The CDR3 loop reads CASSPGDARPGTGELFF. For the CDR3, the DNA is TGTGCCAGCAGCCCAGGGGATGCTCGACCCGGAACCGGGGAGCTGTTTTTT.

The chain carries TRBV27 and TRBJ2-2; either TRBD1 or TRBD2 may fit D (5 bases each). V gave up 3 bases and J gave up 1 base, with 9 bases separating them. CDR3 length: 15 amino acids. Looked up from germline, CDR1 is MNHEY and CDR2 is SMNVEV (reference sequence). In DNA form, the CDR3 reads TGTGCCAGCAGTTTGGGGGTGGTGAACACCGGGGAGCTGTTTTTT. It codes for CASSLGVVNTGELFF.

The chain recombines TRBV15 with TRBJ1-3, with D possibly matching TRBD1 (5 bases). The V gene's germline CDR1 is LNHNV and CDR2 YYDKDF (reference sequence). V lost 1 base, J lost 0 bases, and 7 bases lay in between. The CDR3 has 15 residues. The DNA of the CDR3 is TGTGCCACCAGCAGAGCCGGGACCTCTGGAAACACCATATATTTT. This translates into CATSRAGTSGNTIYF.

This chain links TRBV9 with TRBJ2-5; D unclear. The CDR3 covers 13 residues. Germline-derived CDR1 and CDR2 are SGDLS and YYNGEE. Trimming pared 5 bases from V and 4 bases from J, leaving 12 bases between. The CDR3 region has the DNA TGTGCCAGCAGTAGGGAACGGTTAGAGACCCAGTACTTC. Its translation: CASSRERLETQYF.

This chain connects TRBV6-6 to TRBJ2-3, with D possibly being TRBD1 (6 bases). The CDR3 spans 15 residues. V dropped 5 bases and J dropped 3 bases, with 15 bases sitting between them. Germline CDR1 MNHNY, CDR2 SVGAGI (reference sequence). CDR3 nucleotides: TGTGCCAGCAGTCTACCGGGACAAACTACAGATACGCAGTATTTT. It codes for CASSLPGQTTDTQYF.

V gene TRBV4-2 combines with J gene TRBJ1-5; no reliable D call. Per germline, CDR1 LGHNA and CDR2 YNFKEQ. Trimming shortened V by 0 bases and J by 4 bases, and 10 bases separated the two germline ends. The CDR3 spans 15 residues. CDR3 protein: CASSQEAQQNQPQHF. The CDR3 DNA follows: TGTGCCAGCAGCCAAGAAGCACAGCAAAATCAGCCCCAGCATTTT.

The chain joins TRBV14 to TRBJ2-7; perhaps TRBD1 as D (6 bases). V dropped 4 bases and J dropped 0 bases, with 10 bases sitting between them. The germline V gene has CDR1 SGHDN and CDR2 FVKESK. The CDR3 length is 14 residues. The CDR3 sequence is CASSRQVSSYEQYF. DNA for the CDR3: TGTGCCAGCAGCCGACAGGTGAGCTCCTACGAGCAGTACTTC.

The rearrangement joins TRBV9 to TRBJ2-7; the match to TRBD2 covers 8 bases. Trimming took 3 bases from V and 2 from J; bases not matched to a gene: 4. CDR3 length: 14 residues. Germline V gene lookup returns CDR1 SGDLS and CDR2 YYNGEE. The CDR3 is CASSASGRAYEQYF. In nucleotides, the CDR3 is TGTGCCAGCAGCGCGAGCGGGAGAGCCTACGAGCAGTACTTC.

This chain uses TRBV7-9 with TRBJ2-1; D might be TRBD2 (5 bases). The V gene's germline CDR1 is SEHNR and CDR2 FQNEAQ (reference sequence). Trimming stripped 1 base from V and 1 base from J, with 8 bases between. This CDR3 has 15 amino acids. Here the CDR3 reads CASSLGGASYNEQFF. CDR3 sequence (DNA): TGTGCCAGCAGCTTAGGGGGAGCTTCCTACAATGAGCAGTTCTTC.

This chain joins TRBV5-4 and TRBJ1-1, with D perhaps TRBD1 (5 bases). This CDR3 has 17 residues. V lost 0 bases, J lost 3 bases, and 18 bases lay in between. Germline CDR1 reads SGHNT; CDR2 reads YYREEE (reference sequence). The CDR3 loop reads CASSLVLQGGWDTEAFF. Here the CDR3 DNA reads TGTGCCAGCAGCTTGGTACTTCAGGGCGGGTGGGACACTGAAGCTTTCTTT.

This chain links TRBV7-9 with TRBJ1-4, with 7 bases lining up with TRBD1. The CDR3 covers 18 residues. The germline V gene encodes CDR1 SEHNR and CDR2 FQNEAQ (reference sequence). J gave up 6 bases and V 7 bases, and 20 bases lay outside the gene matches. This CDR3 is CASTRKDTRGWNDEKLFF. CDR3 DNA sequence: TGTGCCAGCACCAGGAAGGATACCAGGGGGTGGAACGATGAAAAACTGTTTTTT.

The chain joins TRBV27 to TRBJ1-2, with D perhaps matching TRBD1 (5 bases). V was shortened by 8 bases and J by 2 bases, with 12 bases between the two germline ends. CDR1 MNHEY and CDR2 SMNVEV come from the germline V gene (reference sequence). The CDR3 has 13 residues. In DNA form, the CDR3 reads TGTGCCAGCGCTCTGGACACGAACTATGGCTACACCTTC. This encodes CASALDTNYGYTF.

The V call is TRBV7-9, the J call TRBJ2-1; D remains unclear. Germline CDR1 is SEHNR and CDR2 is FQNEAQ (reference sequence). V lost 3 bases and J lost 10, with 10 bases in between. The CDR3 has 12 amino acids. DNA for the CDR3: TGTGCCAGCAGCTTTCGAAGCATCGAGCAGTTCTTC. Encoded protein: CASSFRSIEQFF. The complete variable domain, with remaining parts taken from reference TRBV7-9 and TRBJ2-1, reads DTGVSQNPRHKITKRGQNVTFRCDPISEHNRLYWYRQTLGQGPEFLTYFQNEAQLEKSRLLSDRFSAERPKGSFSTLEIQRTEQGDSAMYLCASSFRSIEQFFGPGTRLTVL.

The CDR3 nucleotides read TGTGCCAGCTCACCTGTCGGTAGCAATCAGCCCCAGCATTTT. Its translation is CASSPVGSNQPQHF. The chain links TRBV18 to TRBJ1-5, with no clear D. Looked up from germline, CDR1 is KGHSH and CDR2 is LQKENI. V lost 3 bases, J lost 0 bases, and 6 bases lay in between. This CDR3 has 14 residues.

The genes are TRBV11-2 and TRBJ2-1, with 14 bases that match TRBD2. V gave up 6 bases and J gave up 5 bases; unmatched junction bases: 6. The CDR3 is 16 residues long. Germline CDR1 SGHAT, CDR2 FQNNGV. CDR3 loop: CASRPGLAGDHNEQFF. The CDR3 region has the DNA TGTGCCAGCAGACCGGGACTAGCGGGAGACCACAATGAGCAGTTCTTC. Using reference TRBV11-2 and TRBJ2-1 for the parts outside the CDR3, the full variable domain is EAGVAQSPRYKIIEKRQSVAFWCNPISGHATLYWYQQILGQGPKLLIQFQNNGVVDDSQLPKDRFSAERLKGVDSTLKIQPAKLEDSAVYLCASRPGLAGDHNEQFFGPGTRLTVL.

The chain carries TRBV30 and TRBJ1-2; TRBD1 might be the D (6 bases). Germline values: CDR1 GTSNPN, CDR2 SVGIG (reference sequence). Trimming took 4 bases from V and 6 from J, leaving 27 bases between them. The length of the CDR3 is 17 residues. The CDR3 DNA is TGTGCCTGGAACCCGCGCACCCTACGGACAGTGGGGCATGGCTACACCTTC. Protein sequence: CAWNPRTLRTVGHGYTF.

Remarks on this clone: This sequence may be a read error, since a much larger clone differs from it by one base. This chain links TRBV5-4 with TRBJ2-7; D not certain. The CDR3 runs 13 residues. CDR1 SGHNT and CDR2 YYREEE come from the germline V gene (reference sequence). V was clipped by 0 bases and J by 0 bases, with 4 bases between them. CDR3 coding DNA: TGTGCCAGCAGCTTGGACTACTCCTACGAGCAGTACTTC. Encoded protein: CASSLDYSYEQYF.

This clone was counted once. The V call is TRBV19, the J call TRBJ1-1; D might be TRBD1 (6 bases). CDR1 is LNHDA and CDR2 is SQIVND in the germline V gene (reference sequence). The ends were cut back, 4 bases at V and 5 bases at J, with 17 bases in the middle. CDR3 size: 15 residues. CDR3 sequence reads: CASSTRQASVTEAFF. For the CDR3, the DNA is TGTGCCAGTAGTACCCGACAGGCGTCTGTTACTGAAGCTTTCTTT.

The genes are TRBV30 and TRBJ2-7; 9 bases are a match to TRBD2. The CDR3 has 13 residues. From germline, CDR1 is GTSNPN and CDR2 SVGIG (reference sequence). V was pared by 4 bases and J by 0 bases, with 1 base of the junction left unmatched. CDR3 bases: TGTGCCTGGACTAGCGGGGCCTCCTACGAGCAGTACTTC. Encoded protein: CAWTSGASYEQYF.

This clone has just one count. The chain couples TRBV11-2 to TRBJ2-1; the match to TRBD1 covers 11 bases. V was clipped by 5 bases and J by 5 bases; unmatched bases: 5. Germline V gene lookup returns CDR1 SGHAT and CDR2 FQNNGV. CDR3 length equals 15 residues. The CDR3 region is CASSVRDRGDNEQFF. In DNA form, the CDR3 reads TGTGCCAGCAGCGTCCGGGACAGGGGGGACAATGAGCAGTTCTTC.